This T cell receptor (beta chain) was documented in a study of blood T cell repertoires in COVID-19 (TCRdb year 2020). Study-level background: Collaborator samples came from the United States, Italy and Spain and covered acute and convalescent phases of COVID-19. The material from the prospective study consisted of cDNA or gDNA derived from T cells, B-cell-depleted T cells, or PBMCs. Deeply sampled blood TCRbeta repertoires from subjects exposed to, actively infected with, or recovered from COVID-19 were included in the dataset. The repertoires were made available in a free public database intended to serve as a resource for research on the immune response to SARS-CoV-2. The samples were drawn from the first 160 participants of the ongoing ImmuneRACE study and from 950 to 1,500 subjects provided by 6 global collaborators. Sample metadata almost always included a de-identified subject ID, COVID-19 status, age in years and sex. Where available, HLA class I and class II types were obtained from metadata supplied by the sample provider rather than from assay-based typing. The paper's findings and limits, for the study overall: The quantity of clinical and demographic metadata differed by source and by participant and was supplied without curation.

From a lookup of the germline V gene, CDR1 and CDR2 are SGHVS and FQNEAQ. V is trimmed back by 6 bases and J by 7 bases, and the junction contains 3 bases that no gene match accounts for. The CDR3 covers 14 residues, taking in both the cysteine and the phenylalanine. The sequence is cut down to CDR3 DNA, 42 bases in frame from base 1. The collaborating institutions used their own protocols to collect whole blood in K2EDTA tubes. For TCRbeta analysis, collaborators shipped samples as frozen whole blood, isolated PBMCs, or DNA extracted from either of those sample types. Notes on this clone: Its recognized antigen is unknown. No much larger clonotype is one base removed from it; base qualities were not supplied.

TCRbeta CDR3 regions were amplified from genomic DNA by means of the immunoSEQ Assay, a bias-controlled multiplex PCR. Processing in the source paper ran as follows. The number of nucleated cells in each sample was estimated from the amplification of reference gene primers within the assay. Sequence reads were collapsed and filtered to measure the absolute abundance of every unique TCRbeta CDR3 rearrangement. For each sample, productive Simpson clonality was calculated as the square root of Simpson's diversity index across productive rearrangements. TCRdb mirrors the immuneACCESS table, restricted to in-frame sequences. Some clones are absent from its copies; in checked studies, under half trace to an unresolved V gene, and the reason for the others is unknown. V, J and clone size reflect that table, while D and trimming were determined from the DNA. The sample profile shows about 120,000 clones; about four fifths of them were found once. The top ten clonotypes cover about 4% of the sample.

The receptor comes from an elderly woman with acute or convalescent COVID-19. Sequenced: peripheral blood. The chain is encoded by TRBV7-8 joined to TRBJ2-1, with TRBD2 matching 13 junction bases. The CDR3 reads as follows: CASRRTSGGNEQFF. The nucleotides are TGTGCCAGCAGGCGGACTAGCGGGGGTAATGAGCAGTTCTTC.